The entry that follows covers one T cell receptor beta chain sequence. These data are taken from a study of a mutant IDH1 vaccine in newly diagnosed glioma. As to time point: baseline, week 1 (first vaccination visit). Treatment: pre-vaccination baseline after standard-of-care therapy. The CDR3 is made up of 13 amino acids. Trimming stripped 0 bases from V and 6 bases from J, with 8 bases between. The germline gives CDR1 SGHNT, CDR2 YYREEE (reference sequence). The assay was immunoSEQ multiplex PCR, and TCRdb's table has in-frame clones only and misses some. The table lists roughly 50,000 clones, roughly 80% of them singletons.

The TCR originated in a man younger than 30 with glioma. The chain couples TRBV5-4 to TRBJ2-3; the D is unclear. This material consisted of PBMCs, taken from a glioma patient treated with radiotherapy, temozolomide or both. The CDR3 DNA reads TGTGCCAGCAGCTTGGATACAGAGGATACGCAGTATTTT. This gives the protein CASSLDTEDTQYF.